Each of the 4 T cell receptor beta chains below was sequenced from the same sample in a study of T cells expressing NK-cell markers. TCRdb re-called the 5' RACE reads and catalogs CDR3 proteins one per entry, DNA excluded. This sample's table reports hundreds of thousands of distinct CDR3 sequences. Source material: blood T cells: a sorted CD56 or NKG2C T cell subset, CD4+ or CD8+ T cells, or bulk PBMC T cells (not recorded which). The receptor set was obtained from a man aged 18 to 29 in good health.

The rearrangement uses TRBV4-3 and TRBJ2-5; TCRdb's D call, TRBD2, is unchecked because there is no DNA. Germline V gene data show CDR1 as LGHNA and CDR2 as YSLEER. This CDR3 region has 15 residues. The CDR3 reads CASSQRLAPEETQYF.

This rearrangement joins TRBV7-2 to TRBJ1-2; TCRdb reports TRBD1, a call that lacks DNA to check it against. The germline V gene has CDR1 SGHTA and CDR2 FQGNSA. The CDR3 spans 13 residues. The CDR3 protein is CASSNRGNYGYTF.

The V gene is TRBV5-1, the J gene TRBJ2-1; TCRdb calls TRBD2, which cannot be checked without DNA. CDR1 is SGHRS and CDR2 is YFSETQ in the germline V gene. The CDR3 is 17 residues long. CDR3 amino acids: CASSRPGLAGAYNEQFF. Based on the CDR3 plus reference TRBV5-1 and TRBJ2-1, the full variable domain is KAGVTQTPRYLIKTRGQQVTLSCSPISGHRSVSWYQQTPGQGLQFLFEYFSETQRNKGNFPGRFSGRQFSNSRSEMNVSTLELGDSALYLCASSRPGLAGAYNEQFFGPGTRLTVL.

The J gene is TRBJ2-6, the V gene TRBV28; TCRdb proposes TRBD2, but this gene call is untestable without DNA. Germline V lookup: CDR1 MDHEN, CDR2 SYDVKM. The CDR3 has 16 amino acids. The CDR3 is CASSSPRGGGANVLTF.